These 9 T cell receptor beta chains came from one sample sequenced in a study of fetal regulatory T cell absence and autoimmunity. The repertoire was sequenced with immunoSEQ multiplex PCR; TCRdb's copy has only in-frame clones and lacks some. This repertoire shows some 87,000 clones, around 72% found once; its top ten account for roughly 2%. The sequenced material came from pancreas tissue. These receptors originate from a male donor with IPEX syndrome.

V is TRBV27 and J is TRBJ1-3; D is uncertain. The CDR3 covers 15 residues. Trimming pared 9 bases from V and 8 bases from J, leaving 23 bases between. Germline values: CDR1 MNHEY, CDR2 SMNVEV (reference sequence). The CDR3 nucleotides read TGTGCCAGTGGGGTCACACAGTTGACAATAGACACCATATATTTT. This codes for CASGVTQLTIDTIYF.

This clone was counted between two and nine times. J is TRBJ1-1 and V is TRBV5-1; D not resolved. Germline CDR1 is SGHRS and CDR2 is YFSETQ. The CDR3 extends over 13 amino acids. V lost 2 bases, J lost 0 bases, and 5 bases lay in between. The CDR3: CASSFKMNTEAFF. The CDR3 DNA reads TGCGCCAGCAGCTTTAAGATGAACACTGAAGCTTTCTTT.

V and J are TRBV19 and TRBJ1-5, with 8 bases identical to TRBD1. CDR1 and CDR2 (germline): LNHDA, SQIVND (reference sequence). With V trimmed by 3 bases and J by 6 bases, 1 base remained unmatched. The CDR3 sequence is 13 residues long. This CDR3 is CASSIQGAQPQHF. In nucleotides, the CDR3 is TGTGCCAGTAGTATCCAGGGGGCTCAGCCCCAGCATTTT.

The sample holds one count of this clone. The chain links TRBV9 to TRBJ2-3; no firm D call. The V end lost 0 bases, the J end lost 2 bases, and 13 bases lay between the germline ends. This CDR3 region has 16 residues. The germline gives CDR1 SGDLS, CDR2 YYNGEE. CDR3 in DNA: TGTGCCAGCAGCGTAGGGATGGCAGCAAACACAGATACGCAGTATTTT. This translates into CASSVGMAANTDTQYF. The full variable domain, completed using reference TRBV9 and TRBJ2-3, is DSGVTQTPKHLITATGQRVTLRCSPRSGDLSVYWYQQSLDQGLQFLIQYYNGEERAKGNILERFSAQQFPDLHSELNLSSLELGDSALYFCASSVGMAANTDTQYFGPGTRLTVL.

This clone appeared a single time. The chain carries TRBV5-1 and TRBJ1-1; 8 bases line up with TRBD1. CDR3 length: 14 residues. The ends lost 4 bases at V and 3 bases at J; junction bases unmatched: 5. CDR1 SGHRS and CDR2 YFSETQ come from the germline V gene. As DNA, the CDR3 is TGCGCCAGCAGCGTGGACAGGGCTGACACTGAAGCTTTCTTT. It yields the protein CASSVDRADTEAFF. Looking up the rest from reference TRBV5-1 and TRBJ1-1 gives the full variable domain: KAGVTQTPRYLIKTRGQQVTLSCSPISGHRSVSWYQQTPGQGLQFLFEYFSETQRNKGNFPGRFSGRQFSNSRSEMNVSTLELGDSALYLCASSVDRADTEAFFGQGTRLTVV.

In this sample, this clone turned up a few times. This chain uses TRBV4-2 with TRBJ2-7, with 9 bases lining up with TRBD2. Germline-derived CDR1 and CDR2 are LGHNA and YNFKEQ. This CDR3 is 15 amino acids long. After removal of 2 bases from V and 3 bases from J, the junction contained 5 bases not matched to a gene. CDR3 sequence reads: CASSQSASGDYEQYF. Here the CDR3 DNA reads TGTGCCAGCAGCCAAAGCGCTAGCGGGGACTACGAGCAGTACTTC.

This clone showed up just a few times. The chain's CDR3 is CASSLGRTSGSEQFF. The CDR3, as DNA: TGTGCCAGCAGCTTAGGTCGGACTAGCGGGAGTGAGCAGTTCTTC. J is TRBJ2-1 and V is TRBV11-2, with 13 bases matching TRBD2. CDR1 is SGHAT, CDR2 FQNNGV, per germline. V was clipped by 1 base and J by 9 bases; unmatched bases: 3. This CDR3 contains 15 residues.

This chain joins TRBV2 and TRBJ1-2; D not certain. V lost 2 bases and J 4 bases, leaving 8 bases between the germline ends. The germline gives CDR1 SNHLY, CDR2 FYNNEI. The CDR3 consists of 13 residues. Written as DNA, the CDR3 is TGTGCCAGCAGTGAAAGCCGGGTCTATGGCTACACCTTC. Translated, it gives CASSESRVYGYTF. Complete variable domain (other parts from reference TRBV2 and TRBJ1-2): EPEVTQTPSHQVTQMGQEVILRCVPISNHLYFYWYRQILGQKVEFLVSFYNNEISEKSEIFDDQFSVERPDGSNFTLKIRSTKLEDSAMYFCASSESRVYGYTFGSGTRLTVV.

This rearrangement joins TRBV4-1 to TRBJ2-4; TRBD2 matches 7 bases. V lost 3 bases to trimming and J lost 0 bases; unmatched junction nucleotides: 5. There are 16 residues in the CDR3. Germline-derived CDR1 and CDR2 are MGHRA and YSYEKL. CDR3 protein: CASSQLAALAKNIQYF. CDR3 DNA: TGCGCCAGCAGCCAGCTAGCGGCACTAGCCAAAAACATTCAGTACTTC.